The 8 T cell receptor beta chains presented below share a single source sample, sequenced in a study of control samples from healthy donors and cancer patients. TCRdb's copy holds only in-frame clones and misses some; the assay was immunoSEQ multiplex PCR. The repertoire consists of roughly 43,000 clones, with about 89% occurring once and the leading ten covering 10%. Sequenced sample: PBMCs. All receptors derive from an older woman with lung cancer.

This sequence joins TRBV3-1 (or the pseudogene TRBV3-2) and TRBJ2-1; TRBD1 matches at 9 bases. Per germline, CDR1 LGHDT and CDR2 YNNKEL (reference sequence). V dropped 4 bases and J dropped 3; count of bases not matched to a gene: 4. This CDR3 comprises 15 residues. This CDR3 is CASSPTGGGYNEQFF. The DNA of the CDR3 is TGTGCCAGCAGCCCTACAGGGGGCGGCTACAATGAGCAGTTCTTC.

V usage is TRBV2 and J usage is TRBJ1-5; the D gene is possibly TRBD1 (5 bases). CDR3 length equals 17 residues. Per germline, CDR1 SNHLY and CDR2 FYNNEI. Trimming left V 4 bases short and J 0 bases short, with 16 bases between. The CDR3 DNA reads TGTGCCAGCAGTGCCCTCGGGGCAACCAGTAGCAATCAGCCCCAGCATTTT. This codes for CASSALGATSSNQPQHF. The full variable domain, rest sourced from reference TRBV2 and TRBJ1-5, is EPEVTQTPSHQVTQMGQEVILRCVPISNHLYFYWYRQILGQKVEFLVSFYNNEISEKSEIFDDQFSVERPDGSNFTLKIRSTKLEDSAMYFCASSALGATSSNQPQHFGDGTRLSIL.

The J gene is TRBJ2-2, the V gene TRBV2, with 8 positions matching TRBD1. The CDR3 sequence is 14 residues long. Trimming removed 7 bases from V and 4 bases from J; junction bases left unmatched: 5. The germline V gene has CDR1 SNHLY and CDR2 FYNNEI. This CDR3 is CASTGGAGTGELFF. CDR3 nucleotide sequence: TGTGCCAGCACAGGGGGCGCTGGCACCGGGGAGCTGTTTTTT. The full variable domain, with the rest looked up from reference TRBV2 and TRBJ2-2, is EPEVTQTPSHQVTQMGQEVILRCVPISNHLYFYWYRQILGQKVEFLVSFYNNEISEKSEIFDDQFSVERPDGSNFTLKIRSTKLEDSAMYFCASTGGAGTGELFFGEGSRLTVL.

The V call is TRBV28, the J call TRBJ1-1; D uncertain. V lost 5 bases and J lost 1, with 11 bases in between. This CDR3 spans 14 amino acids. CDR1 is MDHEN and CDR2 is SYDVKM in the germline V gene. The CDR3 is CASSPTYRNTEAFF. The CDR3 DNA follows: TGTGCCAGCAGTCCTACCTACCGGAACACTGAAGCTTTCTTT.

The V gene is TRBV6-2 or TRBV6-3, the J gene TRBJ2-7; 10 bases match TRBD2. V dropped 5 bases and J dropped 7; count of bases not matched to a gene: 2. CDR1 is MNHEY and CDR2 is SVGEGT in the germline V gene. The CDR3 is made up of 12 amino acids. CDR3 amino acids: CASSPGLAEQYF. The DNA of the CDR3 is TGTGCCAGCAGTCCGGGACTAGCGGAGCAGTACTTC.

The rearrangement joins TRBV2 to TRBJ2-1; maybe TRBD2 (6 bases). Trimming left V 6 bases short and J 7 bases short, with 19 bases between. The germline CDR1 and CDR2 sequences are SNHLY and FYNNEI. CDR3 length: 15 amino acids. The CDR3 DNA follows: TGTGCCAGCAGACCTCCACCTCCCCGGGGGAATGAGCAGTTCTTC. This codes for CASRPPPPRGNEQFF.

The CDR3 loop reads CASSPSGRADNEQFF. The CDR3 nucleotides are TGTGCCAGCAGCCCCAGCGGGAGGGCCGATAATGAGCAGTTCTTC. The rearrangement uses TRBV9 and TRBJ2-1; 10 bases are shared with TRBD2. J was trimmed by 7 bases and V by 4 bases; bases with no gene match: 8. Germline assignment: CDR1 SGDLS and CDR2 YYNGEE. The CDR3 contains 15 residues. Using reference TRBV9 and TRBJ2-1 for the parts outside the CDR3, the full variable domain is DSGVTQTPKHLITATGQRVTLRCSPRSGDLSVYWYQQSLDQGLQFLIQYYNGEERAKGNILERFSAQQFPDLHSELNLSSLELGDSALYFCASSPSGRADNEQFFGPGTRLTVL.

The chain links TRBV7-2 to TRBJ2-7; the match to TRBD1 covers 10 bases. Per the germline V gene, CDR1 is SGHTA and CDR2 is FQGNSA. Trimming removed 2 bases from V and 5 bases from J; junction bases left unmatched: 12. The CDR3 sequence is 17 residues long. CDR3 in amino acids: CASSLLVPGQGWHEQYF. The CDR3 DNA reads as TGTGCCAGCAGCTTACTTGTACCGGGACAGGGGTGGCACGAGCAGTACTTC.